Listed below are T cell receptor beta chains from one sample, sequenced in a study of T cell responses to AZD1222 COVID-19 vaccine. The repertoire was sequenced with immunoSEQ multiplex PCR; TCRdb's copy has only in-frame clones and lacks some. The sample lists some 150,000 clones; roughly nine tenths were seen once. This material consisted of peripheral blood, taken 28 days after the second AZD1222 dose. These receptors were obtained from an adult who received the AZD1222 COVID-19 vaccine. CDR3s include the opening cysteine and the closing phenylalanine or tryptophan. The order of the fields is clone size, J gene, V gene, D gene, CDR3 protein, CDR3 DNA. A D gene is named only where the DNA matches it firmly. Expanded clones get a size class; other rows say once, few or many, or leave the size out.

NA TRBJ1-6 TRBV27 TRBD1 CASSLSTPDRGHSYNSPLHF TGTGCCAGCAGTTTATCGACTCCGGACAGGGGGCACTCCTATAATTCACCCCTCCACTTT
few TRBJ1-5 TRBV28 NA CASSFLRGAGNQPQHF TGTGCCAGCAGTTTCCTCCGTGGTGCAGGCAATCAGCCCCAGCATTTT
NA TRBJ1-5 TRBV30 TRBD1 CAWSNRGNQPQHF TGTGCCTGGAGTAACAGGGGTAATCAGCCCCAGCATTTT
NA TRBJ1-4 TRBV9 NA CASSVGPTGNGEKLFF TGTGCCAGCAGCGTAGGACCTACAGGGAACGGTGAAAAACTGTTTTTT
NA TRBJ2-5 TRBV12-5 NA CASGASGFRETQYF TGTGCTAGTGGTGCCTCAGGGTTTCGAGAGACCCAGTACTTC
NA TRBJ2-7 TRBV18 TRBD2 CASSPRTSGVTSYEQYF TGTGCCAGCTCACCCCGAACTAGCGGGGTTACCTCCTACGAGCAGTACTTC
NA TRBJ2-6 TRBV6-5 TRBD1 CASKEQGSGANVLTF TGTGCCAGCAAGGAACAGGGGTCTGGGGCCAACGTCCTGACTTTC
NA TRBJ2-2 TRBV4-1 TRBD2 CASSQGTSGVNTGELFF TGCGCCAGCAGCCAAGGGACTAGCGGAGTTAACACCGGGGAGCTGTTTTTT
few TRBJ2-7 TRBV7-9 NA CASSSTRSDSYEQYF TGTGCCAGCAGCTCGACGAGGAGCGACAGCTACGAGCAGTACTTC
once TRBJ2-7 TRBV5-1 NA CASSRSYEQYF TGCGCCAGCAGCCGTTCCTACGAGCAGTACTTC
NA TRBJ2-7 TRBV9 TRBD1 CASSSNDRDEQYF TGTGCCAGCAGCTCTAACGACAGGGACGAGCAGTACTTC
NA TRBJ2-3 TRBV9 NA CASSARLSPDTQYF TGTGCCAGCAGTGCCCGGCTGAGCCCGGATACGCAGTATTTT
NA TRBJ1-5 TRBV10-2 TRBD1 CASSESTGADQPQHF TGCGCCAGCAGTGAGTCGACAGGGGCGGATCAGCCCCAGCATTTT
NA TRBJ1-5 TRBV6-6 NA CASSQGNSNQPQHF TGTGCCAGCAGTCAGGGAAATAGCAATCAGCCCCAGCATTTT
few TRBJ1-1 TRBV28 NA CASSFAGGAFF TGTGCCAGCAGTTTTGCGGGGGGGGCTTTCTTT
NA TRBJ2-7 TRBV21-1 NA CASSKVGQGSYEQYF NA
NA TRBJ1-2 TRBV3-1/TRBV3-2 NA CASSQARTPRTF TGTGCCAGCAGCCAAGCGCGGACCCCCCGGACCTTC
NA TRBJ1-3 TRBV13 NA CASREIGQGNTIYF TGTGCCAGCAGAGAGATAGGGCAAGGAAACACCATATATTTT
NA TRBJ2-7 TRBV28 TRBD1 CASSPNPGQGIMKQYF TGTGCCAGCAGTCCGAATCCGGGACAGGGTATAATGAAGCAGTACTTC
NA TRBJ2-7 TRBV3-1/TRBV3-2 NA CASSQSEYHEQYF TGTGCCAGCAGCCAATCGGAATACCACGAGCAGTACTTC
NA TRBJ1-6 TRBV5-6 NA CASSLGVGNSPLHF TGTGCCAGCAGCTTGGGGGTGGGCAATTCACCCCTCCACTTT
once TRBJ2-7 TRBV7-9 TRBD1 CASSWDRAYEQYF TGTGCCAGCAGCTGGGACAGGGCCTACGAGCAGTACTTC
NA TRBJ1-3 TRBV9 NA CASSRIQGPGNTIYF TGTGCCAGCAGCCGAATACAGGGTCCTGGAAACACCATATATTTT